This T cell receptor (beta chain) was sequenced during a study of blood T cell repertoires in COVID-19. On the study more broadly: Samples of COVID-19 (acute and convalescent) were obtained from the United States, Italy and Spain. PBMCs, B-cell-depleted T cells, or T cells provided the cDNA or gDNA that made up the material.

TCRdb's table, derived via immunoSEQ multiplex PCR, lists solely in-frame clones and lacks some. Of fewer than 350,000 clones listed, 85% to 90% are singletons. Recruitment covered about two dozen US areas and drew participants whose ages spanned roughly 18 to 90 years. Participants were placed into cohorts based on the clinical history they reported. The V segment lost 3 bases and the J segment 14 bases; nucleotides outside the gene matches: 8. In germline, CDR1 is SGDLS, CDR2 YYNGEE. This CDR3 region has 12 residues. The rearrangement links TRBV9 to TRBJ2-1; 7 bases match TRBD2. The source is a woman between 25 and 40 years old with acute COVID-19. Sequencing used PBMCs or T cells enriched from blood (not recorded which). CDR3 residues: CASSGSGGIEFF. The CDR3 DNA is TGTGCCAGCAGCGGCTCCGGGGGGATTGAGTTCTTC.